A selection of T cell receptor beta chains follows, all from one sample in a study of blood T cells in healthy people across ages. TCRdb re-analysed the 5' RACE reads in MiXCR, keeping a single row per CDR3 protein. The repertoire includes fewer than 2 million distinct CDR3 sequences, approximately 39% of them detected once, and roughly 24% sits in the top ten. The sequencing sample was made of blood. These receptors were obtained from a human donor in good health. The CDR3 runs from the conserved cysteine through the conserved F or W. D genes are given only for firm matches. Clone size is given for some rows only: seen once, a few or many times, or a class if the clone is expanded.

j_call d_call clone_size v_call cdr3_aa cdr3_nt
TRBJ2-7 . few TRBV15 CATSGLGASYEQYF TGTGCCACCAGCGGTCTGGGGGCATCCTACGAGCAGTACTTC
TRBJ1-5 . . TRBV18 CASSREVQGPNQPQHF TGTGCCAGCTCACGAGAAGTCCAGGGTCCCAATCAGCCCCAGCATTTT
TRBJ2-1 . few TRBV7-2 CASSLHSSLRIEQFF TGTGCCAGCAGCTTGCATAGCAGTTTGAGAATTGAGCAGTTCTTC
TRBJ2-3 TRBD2 . TRBV6-1 CASGPFFSGGGTDTQYF TGTGCCAGCGGCCCCTTTTTTAGCGGGGGGGGCACAGATACGCAGTATTTT
TRBJ2-1 . many TRBV24-1 CATSDYGGTVSDEQFF TGTGCCACCAGTGACTATGGGGGGACCGTCAGCGATGAGCAGTTCTTC
TRBJ2-6 . . TRBV20-1 CSAPGAGANVLTF TGCAGTGCCCCAGGGGCCGGGGCCAACGTCCTGACTTTC
TRBJ2-5 TRBD1 . TRBV28 CASSLRQGARKTQYF TGTGCCAGCAGCCTTCGACAGGGGGCGCGGAAGACCCAGTACTTC
TRBJ2-5 TRBD2 . TRBV6-4 CASRLAGDHYQETQYF TGTGCCAGCAGATTAGCGGGGGATCATTACCAAGAGACCCAGTACTTC
TRBJ2-1 . . TRBV28 CASLFGLSAPNERFF TGTGCCAGCTTGTTCGGGCTTAGCGCCCCCAATGAGCGGTTCTTT
TRBJ2-6 . . TRBV2 CASRIHNSGANVLTF TGTGCCAGCAGGATCCATAATTCTGGGGCCAACGTCCTAACTTTC
TRBJ2-7 TRBD1 few TRBV28 CASSPSDRMVEQYF TGTGCCAGCAGTCCCTCGGACAGGATGGTCGAGCAGTACTTC
TRBJ2-4 . few TRBV4-2 CASSQDQGEDKNIQYF TGTGCCAGCAGCCAAGATCAAGGGGAGGACAAAAACATTCAGTACTTC
TRBJ1-1 . . TRBV28 CASSLRRAEAFF TGTGCCAGCAGTTTAAGGAGGGCTGAAGCTTTCTTT
TRBJ1-3 . . TRBV7-3 CASSLSGGAGNTIYF TGTGCCAGCAGCTTGTCGGGGGGAGCTGGAAACACCATATATTTT
TRBJ2-7 TRBD2 . TRBV5-1 CASRRLAGGPGEQYF TGCGCCAGCAGACGACTAGCGGGGGGGCCCGGCGAGCAGTACTTC
TRBJ1-4 . few TRBV5-5 CASSQAATNEKLFF TGTGCCAGCAGCCAAGCTGCAACTAATGAAAAACTGTTTTTT
TRBJ2-3 . few TRBV7-2 CASSLETLSTDTQYF TGTGCCAGCAGCTTAGAAACCCTTAGCACAGATACGCAGTATTTT
TRBJ1-6 . . TRBV4-1 CASSQDYASPLHF TGCGCCAGCAGCCAAGATTACGCTTCACCCCTCCACTTT
TRBJ2-3 . . TRBV6-4 CASSGPGSNTQYF TGTGCCAGCAGTGGGCCGGGTTCTAATACGCAGTATTTT
TRBJ2-5 TRBD2 . TRBV9 CASSVDLAGGIYNEQYF TGTGCCAGCAGCGTAGATCTAGCGGGGGGGATCTACAATGAGCAGTACTTC
TRBJ2-7 . . TRBV20-1 CSATEQNYEQYF TGCAGTGCTACGGAACAAAACTACGAGCAGTACTTC
TRBJ1-2 TRBD1 . TRBV29-1 CNVEVGRTGGYGYTF TGCAACGTTGAAGTTGGGAGAACAGGGGGCTATGGCTACACCTTC
TRBJ2-4 TRBD1 . TRBV29-1 CSVLLRTGNEQYF TGCAGCGTATTACTAAGGACAGGTAATGAGCAGTACTTC
TRBJ2-3 . few TRBV10-3 CAISALDGPGQYF TGTGCCATCAGTGCCCTGGACGGCCCCGGGCAGTATTTT
TRBJ2-2 . many TRBV5-1 CASSLTLDTFTGELFF TGCGCCAGCAGCTTGACATTAGACACGTTCACCGGGGAGCTGTTTTTT